This T cell receptor (beta chain) was sequenced in a study of Graves' ophthalmopathy and Graves' hyperthyroidism. Study overall: Peripheral blood was gathered at the point of initial diagnosis, before any treatment started.

Study outcomes and limitations: In blood, most expanded thyroid clonotypes above 0.001 frequency were also detected.

Exclusion covered patients with other autoimmune diseases or uncontrolled infections (as well as pregnancy or lactation). Investigators amplified TCR beta CDR3 regions from RNA transcripts. The library came from an HTBI-primed first-round RT-PCR and a second-round multiplex PCR. MiXCR was run by TCRdb on the multiplex PCR reads, yielding one entry per CDR3 protein. The table has 350,000 to 450,000 distinct CDR3 sequences, around 17% seen once; the top ten hold around 1.4%. The CDR3 covers 15 residues. CDR1 ENHRY and CDR2 SYGVKD come from the germline V gene. J gave up 10 bases and V 4 bases, and 13 bases lay outside the gene matches. This clonotype was seen ten or more times. No antigen is known for it.

The origin of this receptor is a woman under 30 with Graves' ophthalmopathy. The chain uses TRBV10-3 and TRBJ1-1; the match to TRBD1 covers 9 bases. Sequenced sample: peripheral blood. This CDR3 is CAISGGLEADRGAFF. The DNA of the CDR3 is TGTGCCATCAGTGGGGGATTGGAGGCGGACAGGGGAGCTTTCTTT.